This TCR beta chain was identified during a study of chemoradiotherapy in HPV16-positive cancers. Study observations and caveats: Functional assays defining HPV-specific T cells used only a couple of HPV16-positive patients.

TCRdb's table, derived via immunoSEQ multiplex PCR, lists solely in-frame clones and lacks some. The sample consists of about 53,000 clones, about nine tenths of them appearing once. For this clone: Antigen: not known.

The CDR3 sequence is 16 residues long. CDR1 is SNHLY and CDR2 is FYNNEI in the germline V gene. The V and J ends lost 5 bases and 2 bases, in that order; junction bases with no gene match: 5. This chain uses TRBV2 with TRBJ1-4; 10 positions agree with TRBD1. Sequencing was performed on blood, taken from a patient who underwent chemoradiotherapy. The TCR comes from a human donor with HPV-associated anogenital cancer. In DNA, the CDR3 is TGTGCCAGCAGTCCCGGGACAGGGGCCACTAATGAAAAACTGTTTTTT. Its protein product is CASSPGTGATNEKLFF.